The next 14 T cell receptor beta chains were all read from a single sample in a study of metastatic and nonmetastatic thyroid tumors. No patient had received any treatment before thyroid surgery. TCRdb reprocessed the PCR reads using MiXCR. The sample lists around 19,000 clones, around 15% seen once, with about two fifths in the top ten. Sequencing was carried out using blood. All receptors derive from a female donor with papillary thyroid cancer or a benign thyroid nodule (not recorded which). Some clones in this sample may be carry-over from other donors' samples.

This clone appeared many times. The rearrangement links TRBV24-1 to TRBJ1-1; no definite D call. V dropped 4 bases and J dropped 10 bases, with 9 bases sitting between them. The CDR3 is made up of 11 amino acids. Germline CDR1 and CDR2: KGHDR and SFDVKD. Here the CDR3 DNA reads TGTGCCACCAGTGACGGAGTTTCAGCTTTCTTT. Amino acids: CATSDGVSAFF.

The sample holds many counts of this clone. The V and J genes are TRBV24-1 and TRBJ2-1; possibly TRBD2 for D (6 bases). In germline, CDR1 is KGHDR, CDR2 SFDVKD. The CDR3 is made up of 16 amino acids. V was trimmed by 4 bases and J by 4 bases, leaving 16 bases between them. The CDR3 protein is CATSEAGTLTYNEQFF. CDR3 sequence (DNA): TGTGCCACCAGTGAAGCCGGGACTCTCACTTACAATGAGCAGTTCTTC.

This clone was observed a few times. The V gene is TRBV28, the J gene TRBJ2-7; D ambiguous. This CDR3 has 13 residues. V lost 3 bases and J 2 bases, leaving 8 bases between the germline ends. From germline, CDR1 is MDHEN and CDR2 SYDVKM. The CDR3: CASSFFGPYEQYF. The CDR3 DNA follows: TGTGCCAGCAGTTTTTTTGGACCCTACGAGCAGTACTTC.

This clone is medium-sized. The chain is built from TRBV5-6 and TRBJ2-7; TRBD2 is a possible D gene (5 bases). Germline CDR1 SGHDT, CDR2 YYEEEE. The CDR3 totals 15 residues. The V gene lost 0 bases and the J gene lost 3 bases, with 13 bases spanning the gap. CDR3 loop: CASSLARGNFYEQYF. CDR3 nucleotides: TGTGCCAGCAGCTTGGCCCGGGGTAACTTCTACGAGCAGTACTTC. The full variable domain, rest sourced from reference TRBV5-6 and TRBJ2-7, is DAGVTQSPTHLIKTRGQQVTLRCSPKSGHDTVSWYQQALGQGPQFIFQYYEEEERQRGNFPDRFSGHQFPNYSSELNVNALLLGDSALYLCASSLARGNFYEQYFGPGTRLTVT.

The rearrangement links TRBV13 to TRBJ2-7; 8 bases match TRBD1. This CDR3 contains 15 residues. After removal of 5 bases from V and 2 bases from J, the junction contained 8 bases not matched to a gene. CDR1 is PRHDT and CDR2 is FYEKMQ in the germline V gene (reference sequence). CDR3 in amino acids: CASSAAGQATYEQYF. The DNA of the CDR3 is TGTGCCAGCAGCGCCGCGGGACAGGCAACCTACGAGCAGTACTTC.

This clone was seen ten or more times. The V call is TRBV7-3, the J call TRBJ2-1; 7 nucleotides align to TRBD2. J was trimmed by 4 bases and V by 8 bases; bases with no gene match: 11. The CDR3 covers 15 residues. CDR1 SGHTA and CDR2 FQGTGA come from the germline V gene. Here the CDR3 reads CASRREGGPYNEQFF. CDR3 nucleotide sequence: TGTGCCAGCCGGAGGGAGGGAGGGCCTTACAATGAGCAGTTCTTC. Supplemented by reference TRBV7-3 and TRBJ2-1, the full variable domain reads GAGVSQTPSNKVTEKGKYVELRCDPISGHTALYWYRQSLGQGPEFLIYFQGTGAADDSGLPNDRFFAVRPEGSVSTLKIQRTERGDSAVYLCASRREGGPYNEQFFGPGTRLTVL.

This clone was counted many times. V and J are TRBV20-1 and TRBJ2-5; TRBD1 aligns across 9 bases. The CDR3 consists of 13 residues. Losses at the gene ends were 5 bases for V and 6 bases for J; bases not matched to a gene: 7. Germline V gives CDR1 DFQATT, CDR2 SNEGSKA (reference sequence). The CDR3 bases are TGCAGTGCTGTTACAGGGGGCGGGAAGACCCAGTACTTC. Translation gives CSAVTGGGKTQYF.

This clone was counted at least ten times. This chain's CDR3 is CSARVGPGELFF. For the CDR3, the DNA is TGCAGTGCTAGAGTCGGACCCGGGGAGCTGTTTTTT. This chain connects TRBV20-1 to TRBJ2-2; D is undetermined. The V and J ends lost 1 base and 6 bases respectively, with 6 bases between them. CDR1 DFQATT and CDR2 SNEGSKA come from the germline V gene (reference sequence). This CDR3 comprises 12 residues.

The V gene is TRBV6-1, the J gene TRBJ2-3, with D maybe TRBD1 (7 bases). There are 14 residues in the CDR3. The V and J ends lost 5 bases and 7 bases respectively, with 16 bases between them. CDR1 and CDR2 from the germline V gene are MNHNS and SASEGT. DNA for the CDR3: TGTGCCAGCAGTTTAAGACAGGGAGGATATACGCAGTATTTT. Its protein is CASSLRQGGYTQYF.

The chain couples TRBV6-1 to TRBJ1-5, with D unclear. Germline V gives CDR1 MNHNS, CDR2 SASEGT. The CDR3 runs 12 residues. V gave up 6 bases and J gave up 5 bases, with 8 bases separating them. The DNA for the CDR3 is TGTGCCAGCAGAAGACCCCATCAGCCCCAGCATTTT. It specifies CASRRPHQPQHF.

The genes are TRBV5-1 and TRBJ2-7; weak D call: TRBD1 (6 bases). Deletions cut 0 bases from V and 3 bases from J, with 16 bases between. This CDR3 comprises 16 residues. Germline V gives CDR1 SGHRS, CDR2 YFSETQ. The CDR3 sequence is CASSLEQGAYFYEQYF. Here the CDR3 DNA reads TGCGCCAGCAGCTTGGAACAGGGCGCCTATTTCTACGAGCAGTACTTC.

This clone was counted between two and nine times. This may arise from a read error, as a much more abundant clone is one base away. The chain recombines TRBV29-1 with TRBJ2-1; D is ambiguous. This CDR3 comprises 14 residues. The V end was cut by 1 base, the J end by 4 bases, with 11 bases between. CDR1 is SQVTM and CDR2 is ANQGSEA in the germline V gene. CDR3 sequence (DNA): TGCAGCGTTGAAGGTCAAACTAATTACAATGAGCAGTTCTTC. It is translated as CSVEGQTNYNEQFF.

The CDR3 here is CASRNYIEGYTEAFF. CDR3 nucleotide sequence: TGTGCCAGCCGGAATTATATCGAGGGCTACACTGAAGCTTTCTTT. The genes are TRBV6-1 and TRBJ1-1; D remains ambiguous. The germline CDR1 and CDR2 sequences are MNHNS and SASEGT. CDR3 length equals 15 residues. The V end lost 8 bases, the J end lost 3 bases, and 19 bases lay between the germline ends.

This clone has ten or more counts. The chain employs TRBV5-1 and TRBJ2-3, with 8 bases matching TRBD2. The CDR3 is 16 residues long. In germline, CDR1 is SGHRS, CDR2 YFSETQ. After removal of 0 bases from V and 3 bases from J, the junction contained 6 bases not matched to a gene. The CDR3 sequence is CASSLEDREGTDTQYF. Here the CDR3 DNA reads TGCGCCAGCAGCTTGGAGGACCGGGAGGGAACAGATACGCAGTATTTT.